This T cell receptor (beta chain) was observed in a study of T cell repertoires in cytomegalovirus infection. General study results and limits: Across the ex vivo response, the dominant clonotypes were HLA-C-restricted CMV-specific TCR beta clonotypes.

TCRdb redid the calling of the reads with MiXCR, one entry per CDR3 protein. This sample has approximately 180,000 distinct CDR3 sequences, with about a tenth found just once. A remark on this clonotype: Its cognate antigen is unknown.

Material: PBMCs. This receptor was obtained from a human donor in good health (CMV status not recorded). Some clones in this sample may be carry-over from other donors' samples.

The CDR3 DNA follows: TGTGCCAGCAGCACAGGGACCTTAAACTATGGCTACACCTTC. The encoded protein is CASSTGTLNYGYTF. V gene TRBV27 combines with J gene TRBJ1-2, with D possibly matching TRBD1 (6 bases). Trimming removed 6 bases from V and 2 bases from J, with 13 bases in between. CDR3 length: 14 amino acids. Germline CDR1 is MNHEY and CDR2 is SMNVEV (reference sequence).